A selection of T cell receptor beta chains follows, all from one sample in a study of blood T cell repertoires in COVID-19. TCRdb's table, derived via immunoSEQ multiplex PCR, lists solely in-frame clones and lacks some. The table records roughly 180,000 clones, approximately 81% of them present only once. Sequencing input: peripheral blood. The receptors were gathered from a woman in her forties or fifties with COVID-19, enrolled during active disease. CDR3s include the opening cysteine and the closing phenylalanine or tryptophan. D genes are given only for firm matches. For some rows the clone size is stated as once, few or many, or as a class when expanded; others skip it.

.	TRBV25-1	.	TRBJ2-3	CASSEYYGITDTQYF	TGTGCCAGCAGTGAATATTACGGGATCACAGATACGCAGTATTTT
TRBD1	TRBV5-1	once	TRBJ2-7	CASSFPTGGARGLYEQYF	TGCGCCAGCAGCTTCCCGACAGGGGGCGCGAGGGGGTTATACGAGCAGTACTTC
TRBD2	TRBV13	.	TRBJ2-1	CASSSGPGLAGNEQFF	TGTGCCAGCAGCTCCGGCCCGGGACTAGCGGGTAATGAGCAGTTCTTC
.	TRBV2	.	TRBJ2-5	CASNLNREPGETQYF	TGTGCCAGCAATCTAAACAGGGAACCGGGGGAGACCCAGTACTTC
.	TRBV7-3	.	TRBJ2-3	CASSLQGGSSTDTQYF	TGTGCCAGCAGCCTACAGGGGGGGAGCAGCACAGATACGCAGTATTTT
TRBD1	TRBV19	.	TRBJ1-5	CASSMGQGNQPQHF	TGTGCCAGTAGTATGGGACAGGGGAATCAGCCCCAGCATTTT
.	TRBV21-1	.	TRBJ1-5	CASSISTSNQPQHF	TGTGCCAGCAGCATAAGCACTAGCAATCAGCCCCAGCATTTT
.	TRBV27	once	TRBJ2-2	CASSLDPGFRAGELFF	TGTGCCAGCAGTTTAGATCCAGGGTTTAGGGCCGGGGAGCTGTTTTTT
.	TRBV4-3	once	TRBJ1-1	CASSQDRGLNTEAFF	TGCGCCAGCAGCCAAGATCGTGGCCTGAACACTGAAGCTTTCTTT
TRBD1	TRBV6-5	once	TRBJ1-1	CASSYSGTGAFEAFF	TGTGCCAGCAGTTACTCGGGGACAGGGGCTTTTGAAGCTTTCTTT
.	TRBV7-2	.	TRBJ1-1	CASSPRGSLTEAFF	TGTGCCAGCAGCCCGCGGGGTTCGCTCACTGAAGCTTTCTTT
TRBD2	TRBV30	.	TRBJ2-7	CAWSGGTSRFAEQYF	TGTGCCTGGAGTGGAGGGACTAGTAGGTTCGCCGAGCAGTACTTC